A selection of T cell receptor beta chains follows, all from one sample in a study of blood T cell repertoires in COVID-19. Sequencing used immunoSEQ multiplex PCR; TCRdb keeps in-frame clones, though not all of them. The sample gives 300,000 or so clones, 90% to 95% of which show up once; 2.2% is in the top ten. Sequencing used peripheral blood. The receptors originated from a woman aged 25 to 39 with COVID-19, enrolled during active disease. The CDR3 runs from the conserved cysteine through the conserved F or W. D genes are given only for firm matches. Size is stated for part of the rows, as once, few or many counts, or as a class when the clone is expanded.

cdr3_nt,cdr3_aa,d_call,j_call,clone_size,v_call
TGTGCCAGCAGCTTAAGGGTTAACAGGGGTTTCACTGGGGCCAACGTCCTGACTTTC,CASSLRVNRGFTGANVLTF,TRBD1,TRBJ2-6,.,TRBV13
TGCAGCGGTCGTCAGGTATCCTACAATGAGCAGTTCTTC,CSGRQVSYNEQFF,.,TRBJ2-1,.,TRBV29-1
TGTGCCAGCAGCCAAGACAGGGTTTCACCCCTCCACTTT,CASSQDRVSPLHF,TRBD1,TRBJ1-6,.,TRBV16
TGTGCCAGCAGTGAATCGGGGATAGGTTGGACTCAGCAAGAGACCCAGTACTTC,CASSESGIGWTQQETQYF,.,TRBJ2-5,.,TRBV2
TGTGCCAGCAGCCAAGATTTCAGGGCCGGCAATCAGCCCCAGCATTTT,CASSQDFRAGNQPQHF,.,TRBJ1-5,.,TRBV3-1/TRBV3-2
TGTGCCAGTAGTATTCTAAACGGAGAAAACGAGCAGTACTTC,CASSILNGENEQYF,.,TRBJ2-7,once,TRBV19
TGTGCCAGCAGCGTAGGCGGGGGGGGTTGGAGTGAAGCTTTCTTT,CASSVGGGGWSEAFF,.,TRBJ1-1,.,TRBV7-2
TGTGCCAGCAGTGTCGGGGACAGACGCTACAATGAGCAGTTCTTC,CASSVGDRRYNEQFF,TRBD1,TRBJ2-1,.,TRBV25-1
TGTGCCAGCAGGGATCCTCGGGGCTATGGCTACACCTTC,CASRDPRGYGYTF,.,TRBJ1-2,.,TRBV5-6
TGTGCCAGCAGCCCGGGAGTTCGAGACTCTGGAGCTTTCTTT,CASSPGVRDSGAFF,.,TRBJ1-1,.,TRBV5-4
TGTGCCAGCAGTTCTCCAGGGGCCCCCCGTAACTATGGCTACACCTTC,CASSSPGAPRNYGYTF,.,TRBJ1-2,.,TRBV28
TGCAGCGTTGACCAGGGGCTGGGGCAGCCCCAGCATTTT,CSVDQGLGQPQHF,.,TRBJ1-5,.,TRBV29-1
TGTGCCAGCAGTCCACTGGACAGGGATTTTCCCGGCTACACCTTC,CASSPLDRDFPGYTF,TRBD1,TRBJ1-2,.,TRBV27
TGTGCCACCAGTGAGGGAGGAGGGTATGGCTACACCTTC,CATSEGGGYGYTF,.,TRBJ1-2,.,TRBV24-1
TGTGCCAGCAGCCAAGGACAGAATTTCTACGAGCAGTACTTC,CASSQGQNFYEQYF,.,TRBJ2-7,.,TRBV3-1/TRBV3-2
TGCGCCAGCAGCTTGGCGCAGGGCCCCTATGGCTACACCTTC,CASSLAQGPYGYTF,.,TRBJ1-2,.,TRBV5-1
TGTGCCAGTAGTATCCAGGCGGGAGTCCCGCGGACCCAGTACTTC,CASSIQAGVPRTQYF,TRBD2,TRBJ2-5,.,TRBV19
TGTGCCAGCAGTTTAAGCCTCGCCGGAGATGGCTACACCTTC,CASSLSLAGDGYTF,.,TRBJ1-2,.,TRBV28
TGTGCCAGCAGTGAAAATGCTGGAGGGGGAGGGTATGGCTACACCTTC,CASSENAGGGGYGYTF,.,TRBJ1-2,few,TRBV6-1
TGCAGCGTTGGTCCGACAGCCATGAACACTGAAGCTTTCTTT,CSVGPTAMNTEAFF,.,TRBJ1-1,.,TRBV29-1
TGTGCCAGCAGTTTATCCCAGGGTAACACTGAAGCTTTCTTT,CASSLSQGNTEAFF,.,TRBJ1-1,.,TRBV27
TGTGCCAGCGGGAACCGGGACAGGGGACAGCCCCAGCATTTT,CASGNRDRGQPQHF,TRBD1,TRBJ1-5,.,TRBV27
TGTGCCAGCGGAGGAGGGTCGTCACCCCTCCACTTT,CASGGGSSPLHF,.,TRBJ1-6,.,TRBV7-9
TGTGCCAGCAGCTCCGACAGGGTTGACACTGAAGCTTTCTTT,CASSSDRVDTEAFF,TRBD1,TRBJ1-1,.,TRBV11-2
TGTGCCAGCAGCTTACCCATTGGACTAGCGGGAGGGCTATACAATGAGCAGTTCTTC,CASSLPIGLAGGLYNEQFF,TRBD2,TRBJ2-1,.,TRBV7-6
TGTGCCAGCAGTCGAAGCGGACAGGGCGGGCAGCCCCAGCATTTT,CASSRSGQGGQPQHF,TRBD1,TRBJ1-5,.,TRBV7-9
TGCGCCAGCAGCTTTAACAGGGGGCCCGATGGCTACACCTTC,CASSFNRGPDGYTF,TRBD1,TRBJ1-2,.,TRBV5-1
TGTGCCAGCTCACCCGGGGCTAGCGGGAGGGTTAGCTCCTACAATGAGCAGTTCTTC,CASSPGASGRVSSYNEQFF,TRBD2,TRBJ2-1,.,TRBV18
TGTGCCAGTAGTATAGGCTCTAGCGGGGGAAGGGAGACCCAGTACTTC,CASSIGSSGGRETQYF,TRBD2,TRBJ2-5,.,TRBV19
TGTGCCAGCAGCTTAGGCGGGAGGGTGAACGAGCAGTACTTC,CASSLGGRVNEQYF,TRBD2,TRBJ2-7,.,TRBV11-2
TGTGCCAGCAGCCGCGATCAGCCCCAGCATTTT,CASSRDQPQHF,.,TRBJ1-5,.,TRBV28
TGTGCCAGCTCAGGGGGACAGAGTACCTACGAGCAGTACTTC,CASSGGQSTYEQYF,TRBD1,TRBJ2-7,once,TRBV18
TGCGCCAGCAGCATACAGGGAATAGATAATGAAAAACTGTTTTTT,CASSIQGIDNEKLFF,.,TRBJ1-4,.,TRBV5-1
TGTGCCAGCAGTGATGCACTAGCGGGAGGCACAGATACGCAGTATTTT,CASSDALAGGTDTQYF,TRBD2,TRBJ2-3,once,TRBV6-1
TGTGCCAGCAGCGAGGGCGGGTTGTCCTACGAGCAGTACTTC,CASSEGGLSYEQYF,.,TRBJ2-7,.,TRBV9
TGCGCCAGCAGCCCCGGGACAATGAACACTGAAGCTTTCTTT,CASSPGTMNTEAFF,.,TRBJ1-1,.,TRBV5-1
TGTGCCAGCAGTCGACAGGGGCCTTCTTACAATGAGCAGTTCTTC,CASSRQGPSYNEQFF,TRBD1,TRBJ2-1,once,TRBV9
TGTGCCAGCAGTCCTGACAGGGATCATGGCTACACCTTC,CASSPDRDHGYTF,TRBD1,TRBJ1-2,.,TRBV25-1
TGTGCCAGCAGCTTGTTTCCGGCAGGCCAGCCCCAGCATTTT,CASSLFPAGQPQHF,.,TRBJ1-5,few,TRBV5-5
TGCGCCAGCAGCTTGCAGACAGGGACCTACGAGCAGTACTTC,CASSLQTGTYEQYF,TRBD1,TRBJ2-7,.,TRBV5-1
TGTGCCAGCAGCCACAAGGTAGCGGGAGGACACGAGCAGTACTTC,CASSHKVAGGHEQYF,TRBD2,TRBJ2-7,.,TRBV7-9
TGTGCCAGCAGTTTGGTCAGGGGTCTTAATGAAAAACTGTTTTTT,CASSLVRGLNEKLFF,.,TRBJ1-4,.,TRBV27
TGTGCCAGTAACTCCGGGTATCTAGGGGGGGGCATGAACACTGAAGCTTTCTTT,CASNSGYLGGGMNTEAFF,.,TRBJ1-1,.,TRBV19
TGTGCCAGCAGGACCCCGGGAGCTCGGCTGAACACTGAAGCTTTCTTT,CASRTPGARLNTEAFF,.,TRBJ1-1,.,TRBV28
TGTGCCAGCAGCGACAGGGGGCAGGGCACCGGGGAGCTGTTTTTT,CASSDRGQGTGELFF,TRBD1,TRBJ2-2,.,TRBV9
TGTGCCAGCAGCCGCGGACTAGCAGACAATGAGCAGTTCTTC,CASSRGLADNEQFF,TRBD2,TRBJ2-1,.,TRBV6-5
TGCGCCAGCAGCCAAGATGGGAGCGGACAGGGAACCTACGAGCAGTACTTC,CASSQDGSGQGTYEQYF,TRBD1,TRBJ2-7,.,TRBV4-1
TGTGCCAGCAGCCAAGAGTCAGGGGGCGAGACCCAGTACTTC,CASSQESGGETQYF,TRBD1,TRBJ2-5,once,TRBV3-1/TRBV3-2
TGTGCCAGTAGTATGGCGTCCAGGGATGGGGCACCCCTCCACTTT,CASSMASRDGAPLHF,.,TRBJ1-6,.,TRBV19
TGTGCCAGCAGTGAAGGGAGGAGTGGTCAGTCCGAAGCTTTCTTT,CASSEGRSGQSEAFF,.,TRBJ1-1,.,TRBV6-1
TGTGCCAGCAGCTCCTTGGACAGGGAGGATACCGGGGAGCTGTTTTTT,CASSSLDREDTGELFF,TRBD1,TRBJ2-2,once,TRBV5-6
TGTGCCAGCTCACCAGAGGACGGCGGAGGTTCACCCCTCCACTTT,CASSPEDGGGSPLHF,.,TRBJ1-6,.,TRBV18
TGTGCCAGTGGGACTGCTGGCTACACCTTC,CASGTAGYTF,.,TRBJ1-2,.,TRBV19